This is a list of T cell receptor beta chains from one sample in a study of OX40 agonist ivuxolimab in advanced cancers. The data were produced by immunoSEQ multiplex PCR, yet TCRdb's version contains in-frame clones alone and is incomplete. The sample holds around 15,000 clones, roughly 90% seen once. The sample consisted of CD4+ or CD8+ T cells sorted from blood, taken in a trial of the OX40 agonist ivuxolimab. The receptors stem from an adult with an advanced solid tumor such as melanoma, head and neck, liver or kidney cancer. Both conserved end residues are part of each CDR3. D genes are given only for firm matches. Size is stated for part of the rows, as once, few or many counts, or as a class when the clone is expanded.

>TRBJ1-1|14|TRBD1|TRBV9|.
CASSVTGGGAEAFF
TGTGCCAGCAGCGTGACAGGGGGCGGTGCTGAAGCTTTCTTT
>TRBJ1-2|13|.|TRBV5-6|.
CASRPAGVNGYTF
TGTGCCAGCAGGCCGGCAGGGGTTAATGGCTACACCTTC
>TRBJ1-2|15|.|TRBV5-4|.
CASSLRQGGSGGYTF
TGTGCCAGCAGCTTGAGGCAGGGAGGGTCGGGGGGCTACACCTTC
>TRBJ2-5|14|.|TRBV9|.
CASSVAPGQETQYF
TGTGCCAGCAGCGTAGCTCCAGGGCAAGAGACCCAGTACTTC
>TRBJ2-1|16|.|TRBV4-1|.
CASSQASLVVYNEQFF
TGCGCCAGCAGCCAAGCTTCGCTTGTCGTCTACAATGAGCAGTTCTTC
>TRBJ2-1|15|TRBD2|TRBV14|once
CASSQEWEGYNEQFF
TGTGCCAGCAGCCAAGAATGGGAGGGGTACAATGAGCAGTTCTTC
>TRBJ1-1|16|TRBD1|TRBV11-2|.
CASSSLARGANTEAFF
TGTGCCAGCAGCTCTCTCGCCAGGGGGGCTAACACTGAAGCTTTCTTT
>TRBJ2-7|12|TRBD1|TRBV7-8|.
CASSGRDREQYF
TGTGCCAGCAGCGGCCGGGACAGGGAGCAGTACTTC
>TRBJ2-3|16|.|TRBV27|.
CASSLSGRRRTDTQYF
TGTGCCAGCAGTTTGTCGGGACGACGTAGAACAGATACGCAGTATTTT
>TRBJ2-3|13|.|TRBV7-2|.
CASSLDFLDTQYF
TGTGCCAGCAGCTTAGACTTTTTAGATACGCAGTATTTT
>TRBJ2-1|15|TRBD2|TRBV4-3|.
CASSRTSGGRNEQFF
TGCGCCAGCAGCCGAACTAGCGGGGGGCGGAATGAGCAGTTCTTC